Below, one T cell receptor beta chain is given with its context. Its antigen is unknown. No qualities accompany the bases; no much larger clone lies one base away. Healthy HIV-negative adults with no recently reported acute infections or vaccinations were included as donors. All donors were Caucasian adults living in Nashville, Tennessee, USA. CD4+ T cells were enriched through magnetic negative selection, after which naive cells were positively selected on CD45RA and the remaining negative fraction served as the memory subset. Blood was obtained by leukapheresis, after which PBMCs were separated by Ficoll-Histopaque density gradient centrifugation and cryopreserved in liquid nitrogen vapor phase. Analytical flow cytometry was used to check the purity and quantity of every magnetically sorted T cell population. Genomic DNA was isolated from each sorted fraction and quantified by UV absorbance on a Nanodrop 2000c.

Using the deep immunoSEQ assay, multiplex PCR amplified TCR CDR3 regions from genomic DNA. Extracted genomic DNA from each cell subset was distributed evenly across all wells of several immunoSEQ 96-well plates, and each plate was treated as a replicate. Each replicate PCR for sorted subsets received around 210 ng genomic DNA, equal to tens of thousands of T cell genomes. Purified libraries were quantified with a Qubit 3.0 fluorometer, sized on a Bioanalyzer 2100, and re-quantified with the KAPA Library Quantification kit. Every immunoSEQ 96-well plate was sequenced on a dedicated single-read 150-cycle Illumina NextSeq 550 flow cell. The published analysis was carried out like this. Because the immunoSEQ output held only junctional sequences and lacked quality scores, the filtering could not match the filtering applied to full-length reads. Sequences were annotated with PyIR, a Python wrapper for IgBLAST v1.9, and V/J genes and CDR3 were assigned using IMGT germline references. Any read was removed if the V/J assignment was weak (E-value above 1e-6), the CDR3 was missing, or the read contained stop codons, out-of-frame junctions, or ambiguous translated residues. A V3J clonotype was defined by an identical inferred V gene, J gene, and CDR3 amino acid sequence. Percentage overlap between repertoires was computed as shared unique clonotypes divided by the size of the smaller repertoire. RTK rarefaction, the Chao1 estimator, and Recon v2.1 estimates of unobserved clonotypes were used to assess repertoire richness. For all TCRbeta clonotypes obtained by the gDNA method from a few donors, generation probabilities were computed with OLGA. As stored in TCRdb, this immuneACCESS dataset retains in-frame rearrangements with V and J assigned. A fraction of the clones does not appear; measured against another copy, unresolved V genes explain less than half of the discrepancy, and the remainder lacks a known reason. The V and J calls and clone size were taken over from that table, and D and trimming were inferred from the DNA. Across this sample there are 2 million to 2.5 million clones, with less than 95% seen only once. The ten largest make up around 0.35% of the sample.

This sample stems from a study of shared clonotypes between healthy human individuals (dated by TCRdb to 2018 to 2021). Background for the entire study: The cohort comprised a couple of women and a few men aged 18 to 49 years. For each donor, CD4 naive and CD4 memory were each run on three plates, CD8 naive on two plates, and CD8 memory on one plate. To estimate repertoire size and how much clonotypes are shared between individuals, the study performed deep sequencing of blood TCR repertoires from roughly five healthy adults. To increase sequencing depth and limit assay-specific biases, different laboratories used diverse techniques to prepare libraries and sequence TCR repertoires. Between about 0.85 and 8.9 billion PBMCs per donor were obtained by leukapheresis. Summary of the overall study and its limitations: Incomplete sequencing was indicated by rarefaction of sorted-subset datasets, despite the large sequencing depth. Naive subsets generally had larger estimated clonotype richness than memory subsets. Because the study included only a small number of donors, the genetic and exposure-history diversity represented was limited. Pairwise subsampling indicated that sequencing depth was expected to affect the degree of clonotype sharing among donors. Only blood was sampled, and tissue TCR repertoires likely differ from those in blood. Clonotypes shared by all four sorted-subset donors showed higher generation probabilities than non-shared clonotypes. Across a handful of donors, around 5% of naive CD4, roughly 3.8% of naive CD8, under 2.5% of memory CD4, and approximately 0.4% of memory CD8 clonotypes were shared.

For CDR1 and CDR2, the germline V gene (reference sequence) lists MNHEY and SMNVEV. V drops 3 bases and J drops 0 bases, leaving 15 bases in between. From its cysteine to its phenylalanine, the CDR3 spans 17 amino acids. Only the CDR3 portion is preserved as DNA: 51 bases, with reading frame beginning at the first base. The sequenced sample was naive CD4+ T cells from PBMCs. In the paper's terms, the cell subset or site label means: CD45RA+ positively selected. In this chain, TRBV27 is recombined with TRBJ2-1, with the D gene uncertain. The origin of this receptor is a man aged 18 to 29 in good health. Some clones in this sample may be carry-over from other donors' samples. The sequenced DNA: TGTGCCAGCAGTTTGGTGACGTCCCTCATCTCCTACAATGAGCAGTTCTTC. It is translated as CASSLVTSLISYNEQFF.